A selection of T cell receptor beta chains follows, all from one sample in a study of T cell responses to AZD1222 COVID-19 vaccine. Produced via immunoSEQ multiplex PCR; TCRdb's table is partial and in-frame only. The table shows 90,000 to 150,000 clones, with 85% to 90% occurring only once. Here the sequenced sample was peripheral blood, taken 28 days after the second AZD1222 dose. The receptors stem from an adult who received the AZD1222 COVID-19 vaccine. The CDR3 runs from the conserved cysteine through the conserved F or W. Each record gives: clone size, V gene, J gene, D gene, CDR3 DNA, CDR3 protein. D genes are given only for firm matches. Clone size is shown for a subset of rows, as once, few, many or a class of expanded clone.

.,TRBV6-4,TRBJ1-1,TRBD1,TGTGCCAGCAGGGGACAGGTTAACACTGAAGCTTTCTTT,CASRGQVNTEAFF
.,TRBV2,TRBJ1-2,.,TGTGCCAGCAGTGGAGGACTTTCCTATGGCTACACCTTC,CASSGGLSYGYTF
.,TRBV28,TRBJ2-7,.,TGTGCCAGCACCCTATTCGGGGACCGTACCTACGAGCAGTACTTC,CASTLFGDRTYEQYF
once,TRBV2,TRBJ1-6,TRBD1,TGTGCCAGCAGGGGGGACAGGCTCAATAATTCACCCCTCCACTTT,CASRGDRLNNSPLHF
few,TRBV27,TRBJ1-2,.,TGTGCCAGCAGTTTATCCGGCAGTCCTAACTATGGCTACACCTTC,CASSLSGSPNYGYTF
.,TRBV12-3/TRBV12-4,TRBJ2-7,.,TGTGCCAGCAGTTTGGAGAGAGTCTACGAGCAGTACTTC,CASSLERVYEQYF
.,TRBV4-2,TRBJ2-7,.,TGTGCCAGCAGCCCAGGTCGGGGGGCGGGCGAGCAGTACTTC,CASSPGRGAGEQYF
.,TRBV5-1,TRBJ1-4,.,TGCGCCAGCAACATAATGGGGGGCCTGAATGAAAAACTGTTTTTT,CASNIMGGLNEKLFF
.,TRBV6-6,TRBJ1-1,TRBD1,TGTGCCAGCAGTCCCCAGGGGGCCGGTACTGAAGCTTTCTTT,CASSPQGAGTEAFF
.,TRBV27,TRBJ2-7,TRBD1,TGTGCCAGCAGACCGGGACAGGGGGCCCACGAGCAGTACTTC,CASRPGQGAHEQYF
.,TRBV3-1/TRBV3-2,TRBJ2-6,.,TGTGCCAGCAGCCAAGAGACAGAATCTGGGGCCAACGTCCTGACTTTC,CASSQETESGANVLTF
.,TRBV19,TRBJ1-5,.,TGTGCCAGTAGTATAGCCTTAAATCAGCCCCAGCATTTT,CASSIALNQPQHF
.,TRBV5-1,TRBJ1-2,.,TGCGCCAGCAGCCCGGGAGCAGGGCAAGGCTACACCTTC,CASSPGAGQGYTF
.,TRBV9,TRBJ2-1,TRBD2,TGTGCCAGCAGCGTCCCGTGGACTAGCGGGGGGCGAGGGCAGAGTGAGCAGTTCTTC,CASSVPWTSGGRGQSEQFF
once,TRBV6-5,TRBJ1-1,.,TGTGCCAGCATGGAGGGGCTGAACACTGAAGCTTTCTTT,CASMEGLNTEAFF
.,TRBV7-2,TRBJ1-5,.,TGTGCCAGCAGCCCTAGTCGGGGCGTGGGCAATCAGCCCCAGCATTTT,CASSPSRGVGNQPQHF
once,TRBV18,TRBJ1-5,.,TGTGCCAGCTCGCGTGACGGTAGCAATCAGCCCCAGCATTTT,CASSRDGSNQPQHF
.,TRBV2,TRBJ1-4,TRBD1,TGTGCCAGCAGCGGGACAGGGGGGGACGAAAAACTGTTTTTT,CASSGTGGDEKLFF
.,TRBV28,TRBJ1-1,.,TGTGCCAGCAATGGGGACATAAGCACTGAAGCTTTCTTT,CASNGDISTEAFF
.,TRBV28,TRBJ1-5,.,TGTGCCAGCAGTCGCAGCGTCAATCAGCCCCAGCATTTT,CASSRSVNQPQHF
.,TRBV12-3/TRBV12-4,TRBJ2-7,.,TGTGCCAGCAGGTCCGGACAATTCGACGAGCAGTACTTC,CASRSGQFDEQYF
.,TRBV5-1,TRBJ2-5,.,TGCGCCAGCAGCTTGGCCGAGACAGCTGATGGGGAGACCCAGTACTTC,CASSLAETADGETQYF
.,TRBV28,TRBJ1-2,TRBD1,TGTGCCAGCAGCTCAGGGGGCTATGGCTACACCTTC,CASSSGGYGYTF
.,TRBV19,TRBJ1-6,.,TGTGCCAGTAGTATGGCCTATAATTCACCCCTCCACTTT,CASSMAYNSPLHF
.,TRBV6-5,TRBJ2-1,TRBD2,TGTGCCAGCAGTAAACTGGGGGGGAAGTACAATGAGCAGTTCTTC,CASSKLGGKYNEQFF
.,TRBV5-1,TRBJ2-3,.,TGCGCCAGCAGCTTGGCCTTGGGGAGGGATACGCAGTATTTT,CASSLALGRDTQYF
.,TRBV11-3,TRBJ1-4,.,TGTGCCAGCGGGTCCCAGGGTAAAGAAAAACTGTTTTTT,CASGSQGKEKLFF
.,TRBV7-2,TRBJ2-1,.,TGTGCCAGCAGCGCCGGGGCGAACAATGAGCAGTTCTTC,CASSAGANNEQFF
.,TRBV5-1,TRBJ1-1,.,TGCGCCACCACCGAGGGGGGCACTGAAGCTTTCTTT,CATTEGGTEAFF
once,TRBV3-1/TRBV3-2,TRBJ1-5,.,TGTGCCAGCAGCCAAGGGGCAGGGGAAAATCAGCCCCAGCATTTT,CASSQGAGENQPQHF
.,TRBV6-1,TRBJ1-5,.,TGTGCCAGCAGTGAACGTGGATGGCCCGAACTGGGTAGGGCCCAGCATTTT,CASSERGWPELGRAQHF
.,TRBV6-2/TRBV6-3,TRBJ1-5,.,TGTGCCAGCAGCGGGTTAGGGCAGCCCCAGCATTTT,CASSGLGQPQHF
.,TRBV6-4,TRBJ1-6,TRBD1,TGTGCCAGCAGTGCCGGGACAGGGAATAATTCACCCCTCCACTTT,CASSAGTGNNSPLHF
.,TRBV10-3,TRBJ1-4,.,TGTGCCATCAGAGGGCAGGGGATTAATGAAAAACTGTTTTTT,CAIRGQGINEKLFF
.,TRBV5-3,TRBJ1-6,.,TGTGCCAGAAGCTTGGCTGGCAGGGCGTCCTATAATTCACCCCTCCACTTT,CARSLAGRASYNSPLHF
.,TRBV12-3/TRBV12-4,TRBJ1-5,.,TGTGCCAGCAGTTTTGGTGGTAATCAGCCCCAGCATTTT,CASSFGGNQPQHF
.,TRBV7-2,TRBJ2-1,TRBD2,TGTGCCAGCAGAGGGAGTACGGGGGGTACCTACAATGAGCAGTTCTTC,CASRGSTGGTYNEQFF
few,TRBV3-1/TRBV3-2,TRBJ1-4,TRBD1,TGTGCCAGCAGCCAAGATGGGACAGGGGGTGAAAAACTGTTTTTT,CASSQDGTGGEKLFF
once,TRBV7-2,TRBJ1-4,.,TGTGCCAGCAGCCGACAGAATGAAAAACTGTTTTTT,CASSRQNEKLFF
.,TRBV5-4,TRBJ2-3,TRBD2,TGTGCCAGCAGCCCCGCTAGCGGGGTTCCGGATACGCAGTATTTT,CASSPASGVPDTQYF
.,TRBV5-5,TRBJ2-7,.,TGTGCCAGCAGCGGGCCCTACGAGCAGTACTTC,CASSGPYEQYF
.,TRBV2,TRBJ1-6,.,TGTGCCAGTTCGAGGGGGGGCTGGAGCTCCTATAATTCACCCCTCCACTTT,CASSRGGWSSYNSPLHF
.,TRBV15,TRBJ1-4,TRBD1,TGTGCCACCAGCAGAGCCGGGACAGGGGGTGAAAAACTGTTTTTT,CATSRAGTGGEKLFF
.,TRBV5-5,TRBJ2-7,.,TGTGCCAGCCAGGTCTACCTGAGCTCCTACGAGCAGTACTTC,CASQVYLSSYEQYF
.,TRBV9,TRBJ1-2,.,TGTGCCAGCAGCTCTCCGACAGGCCGCTATGGCTACACCTTC,CASSSPTGRYGYTF
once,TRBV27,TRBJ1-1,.,TGTGCCAGCAGTTCCTTCGGGGCAAACACTGAAGCTTTCTTT,CASSSFGANTEAFF
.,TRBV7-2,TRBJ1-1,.,TGTGCCAGCAGCTTTGGGTGGAGTTCTACTGAAGCTTTCTTT,CASSFGWSSTEAFF
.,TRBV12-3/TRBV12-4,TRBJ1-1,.,TGTGCCAGCAGGCTGGGGGGCACTGAAGCTTTCTTT,CASRLGGTEAFF
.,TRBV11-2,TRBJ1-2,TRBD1,TGTGCCAGCAGCTGGACAGGGGATGGCTACACCTTC,CASSWTGDGYTF
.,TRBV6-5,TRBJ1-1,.,TGTGCCAGCAGTTCTATACAGGGACCCGAAGCTTTCTTT,CASSSIQGPEAFF
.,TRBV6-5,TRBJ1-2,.,TGTGCCAGCACTCTACTACAGGGCTCTGGGGGCTACACCTTC,CASTLLQGSGGYTF
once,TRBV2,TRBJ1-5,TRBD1,TGTGCCAGCACCTTGACGAGGACAGGGGGACAGCCCCAGCATTTT,CASTLTRTGGQPQHF
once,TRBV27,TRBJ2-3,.,TGTGCCAGCAGTAGCACAGATACGCAGTATTTT,CASSSTDTQYF
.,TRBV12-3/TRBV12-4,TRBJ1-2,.,TGTGCCACCCGGGGCTATGGCTACACCTTC,CATRGYGYTF
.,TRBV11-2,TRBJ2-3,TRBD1,TGTGCCAGCAGCTTACGGGGACAGGGTCGTTACACAGATACGCAGTATTTT,CASSLRGQGRYTDTQYF